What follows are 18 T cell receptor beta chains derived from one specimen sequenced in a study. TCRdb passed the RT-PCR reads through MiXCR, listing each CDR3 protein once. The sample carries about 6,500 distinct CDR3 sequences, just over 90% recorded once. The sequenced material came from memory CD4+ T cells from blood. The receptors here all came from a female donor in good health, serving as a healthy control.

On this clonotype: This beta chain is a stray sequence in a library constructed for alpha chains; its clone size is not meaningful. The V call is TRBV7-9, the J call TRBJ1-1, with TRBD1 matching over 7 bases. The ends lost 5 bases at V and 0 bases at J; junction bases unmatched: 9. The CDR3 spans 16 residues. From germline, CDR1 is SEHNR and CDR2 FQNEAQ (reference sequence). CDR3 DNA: TGTGCCAGCAGCGCCAGAGGGACAGTAATGAACACTGAAGCTTTCTTT. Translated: CASSARGTVMNTEAFF. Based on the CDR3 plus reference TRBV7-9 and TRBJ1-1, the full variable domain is DTGVSQNPRHKITKRGQNVTFRCDPISEHNRLYWYRQTLGQGPEFLTYFQNEAQLEKSRLLSDRFSAERPKGSFSTLEIQRTEQGDSAMYLCASSARGTVMNTEAFFGQGTRLTVV.

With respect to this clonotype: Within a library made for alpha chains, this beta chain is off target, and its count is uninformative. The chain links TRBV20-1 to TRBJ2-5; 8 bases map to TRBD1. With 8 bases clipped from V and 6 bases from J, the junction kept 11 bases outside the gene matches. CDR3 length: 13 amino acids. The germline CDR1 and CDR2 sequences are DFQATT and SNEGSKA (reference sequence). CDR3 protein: CSPTDRGGQTQYF. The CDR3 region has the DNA TGCAGTCCCACTGACAGGGGCGGACAGACCCAGTACTTC.

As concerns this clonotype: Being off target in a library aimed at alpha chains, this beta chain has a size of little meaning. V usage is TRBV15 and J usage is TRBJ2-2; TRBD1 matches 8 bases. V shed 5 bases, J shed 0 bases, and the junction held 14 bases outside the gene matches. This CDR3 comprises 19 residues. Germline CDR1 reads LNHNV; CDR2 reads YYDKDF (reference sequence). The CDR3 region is CATSPLDPGGGTNTGELFF. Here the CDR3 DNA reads TGTGCCACCAGCCCCCTAGACCCAGGGGGCGGAACGAACACCGGGGAGCTGTTTTTT.

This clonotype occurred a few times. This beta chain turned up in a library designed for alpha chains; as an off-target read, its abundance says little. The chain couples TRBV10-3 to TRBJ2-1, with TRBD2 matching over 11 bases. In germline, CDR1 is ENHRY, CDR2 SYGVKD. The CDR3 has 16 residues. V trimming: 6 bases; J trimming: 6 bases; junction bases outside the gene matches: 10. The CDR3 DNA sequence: TGTGCCATCAGGGCATACGTAGCGGGAGGGCCCAATGAGCAGTTCTTC. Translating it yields CAIRAYVAGGPNEQFF.

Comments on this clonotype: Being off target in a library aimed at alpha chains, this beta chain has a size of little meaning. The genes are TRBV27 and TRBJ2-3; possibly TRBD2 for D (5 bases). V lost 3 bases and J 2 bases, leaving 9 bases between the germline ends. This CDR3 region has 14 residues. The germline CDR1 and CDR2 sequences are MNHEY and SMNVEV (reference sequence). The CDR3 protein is CASSFSAPTDTQYF. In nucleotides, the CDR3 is TGTGCCAGCAGTTTTAGCGCGCCCACAGATACGCAGTATTTT.

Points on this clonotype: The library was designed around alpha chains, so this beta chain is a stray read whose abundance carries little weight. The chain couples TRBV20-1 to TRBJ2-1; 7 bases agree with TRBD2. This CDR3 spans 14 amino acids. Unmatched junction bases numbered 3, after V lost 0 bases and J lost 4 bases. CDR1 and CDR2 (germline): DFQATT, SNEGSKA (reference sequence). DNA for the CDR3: TGCAGTGCTAGAGACGCTAGCGGATACAATGAGCAGTTCTTC. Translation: CSARDASGYNEQFF.

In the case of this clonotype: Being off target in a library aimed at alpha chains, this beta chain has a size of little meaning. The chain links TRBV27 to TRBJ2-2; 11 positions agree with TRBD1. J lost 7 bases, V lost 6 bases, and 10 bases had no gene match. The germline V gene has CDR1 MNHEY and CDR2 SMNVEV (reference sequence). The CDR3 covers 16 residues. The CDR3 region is CASSPPGQGVGGELFF. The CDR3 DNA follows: TGTGCCAGCAGCCCTCCGGGACAGGGGGTAGGCGGGGAGCTGTTTTTT.

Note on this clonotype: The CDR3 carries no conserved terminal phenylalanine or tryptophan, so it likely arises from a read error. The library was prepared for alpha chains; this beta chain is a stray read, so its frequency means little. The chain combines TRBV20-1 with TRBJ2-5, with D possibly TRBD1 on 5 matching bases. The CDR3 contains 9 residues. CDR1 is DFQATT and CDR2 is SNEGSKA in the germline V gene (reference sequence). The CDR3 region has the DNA TGCAGCTGGGGCCAGACCCAGTACTTG. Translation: CSWGQTQYL.

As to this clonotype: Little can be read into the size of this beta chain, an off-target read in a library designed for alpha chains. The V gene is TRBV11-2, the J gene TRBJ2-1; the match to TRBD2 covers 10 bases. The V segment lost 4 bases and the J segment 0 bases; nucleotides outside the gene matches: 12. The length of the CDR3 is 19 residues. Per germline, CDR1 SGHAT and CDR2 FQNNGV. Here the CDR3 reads CASSSGTSASFSSYNEQFF. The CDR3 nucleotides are TGTGCCAGCAGCTCCGGGACTAGCGCCTCCTTTAGCTCCTACAATGAGCAGTTCTTC.

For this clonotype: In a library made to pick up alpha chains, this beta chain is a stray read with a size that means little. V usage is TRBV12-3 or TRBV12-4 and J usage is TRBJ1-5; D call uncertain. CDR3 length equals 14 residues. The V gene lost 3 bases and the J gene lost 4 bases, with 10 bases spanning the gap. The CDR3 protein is CASSFATVNQPQHF. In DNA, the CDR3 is TGTGCCAGCAGTTTCGCGACCGTAAATCAGCCCCAGCATTTT.

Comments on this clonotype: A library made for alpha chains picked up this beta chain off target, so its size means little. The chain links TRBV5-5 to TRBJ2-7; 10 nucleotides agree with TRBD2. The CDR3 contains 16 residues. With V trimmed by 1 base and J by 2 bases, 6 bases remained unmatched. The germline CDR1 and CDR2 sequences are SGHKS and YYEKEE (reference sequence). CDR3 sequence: CASSLRGGTSAYEQYF. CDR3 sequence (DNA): TGTGCCAGCAGCTTGAGGGGGGGGACTAGCGCCTACGAGCAGTACTTC.

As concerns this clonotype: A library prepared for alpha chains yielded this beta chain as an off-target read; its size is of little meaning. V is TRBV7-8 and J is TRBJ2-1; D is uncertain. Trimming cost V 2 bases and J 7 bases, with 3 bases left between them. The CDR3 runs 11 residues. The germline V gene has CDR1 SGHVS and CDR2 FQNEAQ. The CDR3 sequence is CASSLTNEQFF. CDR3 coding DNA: TGTGCCAGCAGCTTAACGAATGAGCAGTTCTTC.

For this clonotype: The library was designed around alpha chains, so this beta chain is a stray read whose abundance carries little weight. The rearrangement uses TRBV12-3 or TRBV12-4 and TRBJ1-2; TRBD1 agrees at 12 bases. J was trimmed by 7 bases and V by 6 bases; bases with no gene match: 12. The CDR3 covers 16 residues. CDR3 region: CASSPPGDRGRSGYTF. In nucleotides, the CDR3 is TGTGCCAGCAGCCCCCCCGGGGACAGGGGGCGGAGTGGCTACACCTTC.

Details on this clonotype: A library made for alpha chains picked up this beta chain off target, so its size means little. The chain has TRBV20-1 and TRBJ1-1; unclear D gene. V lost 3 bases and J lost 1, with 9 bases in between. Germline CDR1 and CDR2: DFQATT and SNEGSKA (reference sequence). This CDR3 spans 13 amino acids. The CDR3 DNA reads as TGCAGTGCTAGTAGACCGTCGAACACTGAAGCTTTCTTT. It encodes CSASRPSNTEAFF.

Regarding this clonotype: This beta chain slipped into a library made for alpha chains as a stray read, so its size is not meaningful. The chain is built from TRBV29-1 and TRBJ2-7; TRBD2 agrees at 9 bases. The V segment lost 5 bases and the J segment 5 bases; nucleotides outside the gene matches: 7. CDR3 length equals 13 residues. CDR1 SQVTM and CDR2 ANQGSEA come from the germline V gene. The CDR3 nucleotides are TGCAGCGTTTCTAGCGGGATGGGTAACGAGCAGTACTTC. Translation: CSVSSGMGNEQYF.

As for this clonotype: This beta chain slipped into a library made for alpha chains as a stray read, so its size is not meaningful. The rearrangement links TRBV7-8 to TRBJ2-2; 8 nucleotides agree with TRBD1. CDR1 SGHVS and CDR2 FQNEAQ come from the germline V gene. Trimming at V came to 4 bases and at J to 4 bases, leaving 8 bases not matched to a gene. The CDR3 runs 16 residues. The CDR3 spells CASSSRDRLVTGELFF. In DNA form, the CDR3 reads TGTGCCAGCAGCTCACGGGACAGGCTCGTCACCGGGGAGCTGTTTTTT.

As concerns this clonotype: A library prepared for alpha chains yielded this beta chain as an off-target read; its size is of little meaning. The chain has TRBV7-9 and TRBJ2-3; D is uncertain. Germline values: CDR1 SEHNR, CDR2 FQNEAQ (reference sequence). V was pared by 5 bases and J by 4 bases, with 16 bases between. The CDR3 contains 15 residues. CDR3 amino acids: CASSQTGASPDTQYF. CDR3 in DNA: TGTGCCAGCAGCCAGACGGGCGCTTCCCCAGATACGCAGTATTTT.

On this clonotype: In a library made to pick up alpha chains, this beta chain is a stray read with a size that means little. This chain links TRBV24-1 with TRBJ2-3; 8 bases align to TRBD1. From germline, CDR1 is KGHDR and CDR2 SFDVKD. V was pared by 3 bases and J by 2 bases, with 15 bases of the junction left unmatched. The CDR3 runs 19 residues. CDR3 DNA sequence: TGTGCCACCAGTGATCTCGGACAGGGCGCTGGGATGGTCACAGATACGCAGTATTTT. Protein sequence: CATSDLGQGAGMVTDTQYF.